This section outlines one T cell receptor beta chain sequence together with its context. The antigen is not known. TCRdb's table, derived via immunoSEQ multiplex PCR, lists solely in-frame clones and lacks some. The table includes fewer than 120,000 clones, 70% to 90% detected once. These data come from a study of T cell responses to AZD1222 COVID-19 vaccine. General study findings and limits: Seropositive AZD1222 recipients at baseline numbered only five to seven. Among the donors, most were white British and more were female, and clonal diversity was possibly underestimated. The CD4 TCRs associated with vaccination extended across spike and predominated at 160-218 and 743-854. Regions left unmutated in variants are reportedly the target of nearly half of spike-specific TCRs.

The CDR3 extends over 18 amino acids. V was cut by 6 bases and J by 0 bases, with 21 bases left in between. Germline V gene data show CDR1 as SEHNR and CDR2 as FQNEAQ (reference sequence). This material consisted of peripheral blood, taken 28 days after the second AZD1222 dose. The receptor was isolated from an adult who received the AZD1222 COVID-19 vaccine. This sequence joins TRBV7-9 and TRBJ2-1; D is perhaps TRBD2 (5 bases). CDR3 sequence reads: CASRPTLGAENSYNEQFF. CDR3 DNA sequence: TGTGCCAGCAGACCGACCTTAGGAGCGGAGAACTCCTACAATGAGCAGTTCTTC. The full variable domain, its missing parts supplied by reference TRBV7-9 and TRBJ2-1, is DTGVSQNPRHKITKRGQNVTFRCDPISEHNRLYWYRQTLGQGPEFLTYFQNEAQLEKSRLLSDRFSAERPKGSFSTLEIQRTEQGDSAMYLCASRPTLGAENSYNEQFFGPGTRLTVL.